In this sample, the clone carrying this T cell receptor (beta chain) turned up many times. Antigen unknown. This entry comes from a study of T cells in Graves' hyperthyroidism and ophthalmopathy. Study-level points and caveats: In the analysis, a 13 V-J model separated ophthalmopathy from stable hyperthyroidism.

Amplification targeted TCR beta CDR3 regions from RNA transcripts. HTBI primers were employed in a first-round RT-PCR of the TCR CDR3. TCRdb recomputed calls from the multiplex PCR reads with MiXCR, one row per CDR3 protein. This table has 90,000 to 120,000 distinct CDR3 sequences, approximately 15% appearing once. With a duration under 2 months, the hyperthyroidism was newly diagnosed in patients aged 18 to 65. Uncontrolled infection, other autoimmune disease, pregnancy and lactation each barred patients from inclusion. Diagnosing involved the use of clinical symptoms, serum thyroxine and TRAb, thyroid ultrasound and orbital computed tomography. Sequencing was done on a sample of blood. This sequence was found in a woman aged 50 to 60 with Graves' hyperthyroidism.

Written as DNA, the CDR3 is TGTGCCAGCAGCTTGAGGACGGGCATCGGGGGTGAGCAGTTCTTC. Translating it yields CASSLRTGIGGEQFF. The rearrangement joins TRBV11-2 to TRBJ2-1; D possibly corresponds to TRBD2 (6 bases). The CDR3 runs to 15 residues. V was pared by 3 bases and J by 9 bases, with 18 bases between. Germline V gene sequence: CDR1 SGHAT, CDR2 FQNNGV.